These 12 T cell receptor beta chains came from one sample sequenced in a study of blood T cells in healthy people across ages. PCR was performed a second time for about 7 to 12 cycles using a sample-barcoded 5' primer and a J-beta primer mix. MiXCR was run by TCRdb on the 5' RACE reads, yielding one entry per CDR3 protein. The repertoire holds about 720,000 distinct CDR3 sequences, with around a quarter as singletons. These same data were also listed under a study on T cells of mothers and their children.

The specimen sequenced was blood. These receptors were collected from a boy under 18 in good health.

This clonotype was counted a few times. The genes are TRBV6-1 and TRBJ1-1, with TRBD1 identical over 9 bases. V was clipped by 5 bases and J by 0 bases; unmatched bases: 16. The CDR3 totals 19 residues. Germline V gene lookup returns CDR1 MNHNS and CDR2 SASEGT. In DNA, the CDR3 is TGTGCCAGCAGTCGGACAGGGGAGGACCATAGGGGTTTGAACACTGAAGCTTTCTTT. The encoded protein is CASSRTGEDHRGLNTEAFF.

The chain is built from TRBV19 and TRBJ2-7; no reliable D call. Germline CDR1 reads LNHDA; CDR2 reads SQIVND (reference sequence). This CDR3 comprises 15 residues. The ends were cut back, 2 bases at V and 3 bases at J, with 14 bases in the middle. The CDR3 loop reads CASSISSGSNYEQYF. DNA for the CDR3: TGTGCCAGTAGTATAAGTTCGGGCAGCAACTACGAGCAGTACTTC.

CDR3 amino acids: CASSPTLRPGELFF. The CDR3 DNA reads TGTGCCAGCAGCCCCACCCTCAGGCCCGGGGAGCTGTTTTTT. V and J are TRBV7-2 and TRBJ2-2, with D unresolved. This CDR3 region has 14 residues. CDR1 and CDR2 (germline): SGHTA, FQGNSA. V lost 5 bases, J lost 6 bases, and 13 bases lay in between.

V and J are TRBV20-1 and TRBJ2-7, with 10 bases matching TRBD1. There are 15 residues in the CDR3. Germline V CDR1 and CDR2: DFQATT, SNEGSKA (reference sequence). With 6 bases clipped from V and 6 bases from J, the junction kept 14 bases outside the gene matches. The CDR3, as DNA: TGCAGTGCAAGGGACAGGGGTTTTGTAACCGGCGAGCAGTACTTC. Residues: CSARDRGFVTGEQYF.

The genes are TRBV6-5 and TRBJ1-5, with 7 bases aligning to TRBD1. Germline V gene sequence: CDR1 MNHEY, CDR2 SVGAGI. This CDR3 has 15 residues. J lost 5 bases, V lost 5 bases, and 9 bases had no gene match. DNA of the CDR3: TGTGCCAGCAGTCCCGACAGGGTCGGGTATCAGCCCCAGCATTTT. It encodes CASSPDRVGYQPQHF.

The CDR3 sequence is CSARGTDGKNIQYF. The DNA for the CDR3 is TGCAGTGCTAGGGGGACAGATGGAAAAAACATTCAGTACTTC. This sequence joins TRBV20-1 and TRBJ2-4; 7 nucleotides line up with TRBD1. The CDR3 is made up of 14 amino acids. CDR1 DFQATT and CDR2 SNEGSKA come from the germline V gene (reference sequence). The trim removed 3 bases at V and 4 bases at J, leaving 6 bases unmatched.

V and J are TRBV6-2 or TRBV6-3 and TRBJ2-7; no firm D call. The CDR3 is 14 amino acids. The V end lost 4 bases, the J end lost 0 bases, and 10 bases lay between the germline ends. Germline CDR1 MNHEY, CDR2 SVGEGT. CDR3 protein: CASSLGWSSYEQYF. The CDR3 DNA is TGTGCCAGCAGTTTAGGCTGGAGCTCCTACGAGCAGTACTTC.

This clonotype occurred a few times. The chain recombines TRBV20-1 with TRBJ2-7; 12 bases line up with TRBD2. The CDR3 totals 16 residues. Germline V gives CDR1 DFQATT, CDR2 SNEGSKA (reference sequence). With V trimmed by 5 bases and J by 4 bases, 12 bases remained unmatched. The CDR3 DNA is TGCAGTGCTCCGGATCTAGCGGGAGGGAGCGGTTACGAGCAGTACTTC. Translation gives CSAPDLAGGSGYEQYF.

This clonotype was recorded only once. The chain has TRBV20-1 and TRBJ2-5, with D uncertain. The CDR3 consists of 14 residues. In germline, CDR1 is DFQATT, CDR2 SNEGSKA (reference sequence). The ends were cut back, 4 bases at V and 5 bases at J, with 17 bases in the middle. DNA of the CDR3: TGCAGTGCTATACTTCCCCTAGTGGGGGAGACCCAGTACTTC. It translates to CSAILPLVGETQYF.

The sample holds a few counts of this clonotype. The V gene is TRBV5-5, the J gene TRBJ2-2, with 10 bases aligning to TRBD1. This CDR3 spans 14 amino acids. In germline, CDR1 is SGHKS, CDR2 YYEKEE (reference sequence). V trimming: 6 bases; J trimming: 6 bases; junction bases outside the gene matches: 5. DNA of the CDR3: TGTGCCAGCACCCACGGGACAGGGGCCGGGGAGCTGTTTTTT. Protein product: CASTHGTGAGELFF. Together with reference TRBV5-5 and TRBJ2-2, the CDR3 gives the full variable domain: DAGVTQSPTHLIKTRGQQVTLRCSPISGHKSVSWYQQVLGQGPQFIFQYYEKEERGRGNFPDRFSARQFPNYSSELNVNALLLGDSALYLCASTHGTGAGELFFGEGSRLTVL.

This clonotype was observed a handful of times. This sequence joins TRBV6-5 and TRBJ2-5; a weak D match, TRBD1 (6 bases). Trimming removed 8 bases from V and 3 bases from J, with 13 bases in between. Germline CDR1 MNHEY, CDR2 SVGAGI. CDR3 size: 13 residues. The CDR3 is CASCYRVEETQYF. The CDR3 bases are TGTGCCAGCTGCTACAGGGTGGAAGAGACCCAGTACTTC.

In this sample, this clonotype turned up a few times. This chain connects TRBV12-3 or TRBV12-4 to TRBJ2-5; D perhaps matches TRBD1 (5 bases). There are 14 residues in the CDR3. Trimming removed 8 bases at V and 2 bases at J, with 15 bases between. CDR3 amino acids: CASGIGAEQETQYF. CDR3 bases: TGTGCCAGCGGAATAGGGGCAGAGCAAGAGACCCAGTACTTC.